This TCR beta chain emerged from a study of vaccination and CD4 T cells after COVID-19. Across the study: In the convalescent cohort, there were six males and four females, two of them Hispanic. The control cultures got either a CEFX pool, an HIV-1 Nef pool, or no peptide at all.

Concerning this clonotype: What it recognizes is unknown.

CD4+ T cells that had been cultured provided DNA sequenced with the Oncomine TCR Beta short-read assay. In TCRdb, the PCR reads were re-called with MiXCR into one record per CDR3 protein. The table includes roughly 13,000 distinct CDR3 sequences, 40% to 60% detected once. Germline values: CDR1 SEHNR, CDR2 FQNEAQ (reference sequence). The CDR3 covers 11 residues. V lost 3 bases, J lost 8 bases, and 5 bases lay in between. Treatment of the sample: roughly 11-day PBMC culture with coronavirus spike peptide pools or control peptides (ViraFEST assay). In the ViraFEST assay, peptide-pool expansion preceded TCR sequencing of expanded clonotypes.

The receptor comes from a human donor who had recovered from COVID-19. The specimen was CD4+ T cells from blood, cultured in vitro, collected before SARS-CoV-2 vaccination. The chain combines TRBV7-9 with TRBJ2-1, with D perhaps being TRBD1 or TRBD2 (5 bases each). The CDR3 DNA reads as TGTGCCAGCAGCTTGGGACATGAGCAGTTCTTC. Translating it yields CASSLGHEQFF.